This T cell receptor (beta chain) was sequenced in a study of cytomegalovirus exposure and HLA in healthy donors. This CDR3 contains 13 residues. Per the germline V gene, CDR1 is WSHSY and CDR2 is SAAADI. V was pared by 7 bases and J by 6 bases, with 8 bases of the junction left unmatched. PCR involved 60 Vbeta and 13 Jbeta primers. Method: immunoSEQ multiplex PCR; TCRdb's copy keeps in-frame clones and lacks some. The sample shows roughly 150,000 clones, approximately 75% of them seen only once. Source material: PBMCs. This chain links TRBV10-2 with TRBJ2-7, with 8 bases matching TRBD1. The source of this sequence is a man aged 45-65 years in good health and CMV-seropositive. The CDR3 spells CASTPGQGGEQYF. DNA of the CDR3: TGCGCCAGCACCCCCGGACAGGGAGGCGAGCAGTACTTC.